The present T cell receptor (beta chain) was sequenced within a study of T cell clonotyping in hematopoietic cell transplantation (dated by TCRdb to the early 2020s). Background on the whole study: A total of more than 110 blood samples were gathered in the study from around 40 consecutive transplant recipients along with their related donors. Recruitment of patients ran from 2015 to early 2017, and follow-up continued until September 2020 or until death. Results the study describes overall, beyond this receptor: The sample size was limited, and CD4 and CD8 repertoire contributions could not be separated because cells were not sorted. Broader TCR repertoire diversity after transplant was predicted by Inverse Simpson Index values from donors and from recipients before transplant. Recipient repertoires showed only a small fraction of overlap with donor repertoires, and over 97% appeared de novo at the given depth. Recipient TCR diversity fell after transplant, with pathologically expanded clonotypes rising progressively from day 30 to day 180.

Comment on this clone: This clone's antigen is unknown. Base qualities are missing; no much larger clone stands one base away.

The immunoSEQ assay, a bias-controlled multiplex PCR with V- and J-specific primers, was used to amplify TCR beta CDR3 regions from genomic DNA. In a second PCR step, the CDR3 amplicons were tagged with a proprietary barcode plus Illumina adapter sequences. An Illumina MiSeq instrument was used to sequence the CDR3 libraries. The study's own analysis went as follows. Export and quality control were done with immunoSEQ Analyzer 3.0, while downstream analyses used R Bioconductor and Immunarch. Only productive rearrangements in the normalized downsampled data set were used to calculate repertoire metrics. Pathologically expanded clonotypes were defined as those larger than 5 templates in the normalized cohort. The Inverse Simpson Index was used to measure repertoire diversity. To capture all clonotypes, the CMV-specificity analyses were run on the non-normalized data set. The immuneACCESS repertoire file appears here via TCRdb, limited to in-frame rearrangements. These files lack a portion of the clones; in checked studies, under half of the deficit traces to unresolved V genes, and the cause of the others is not known. Clone size and the V and J calls come from that table; the DNA yielded D and trimming. Recorded for this sample are fewer than 20,000 clones; 70% to 75% of them occurred a single time. The ten biggest clones cover 7.5% to 10% of the sample.

For TCR beta sequencing, blood samples came from the related transplant donors. Nuclei Lysis Solution was used to extract genomic DNA from fresh or cryopreserved unfractionated peripheral blood mononuclear cells. V is trimmed back by 8 bases and J by 5 bases, and the junction contains 10 bases that no gene match accounts for. CDR1 and CDR2 were assigned from the germline V gene as MNHEY and SVGAGI. Including cysteine and phenylalanine, the CDR3 has 14 amino acids. Just CDR3 DNA is preserved here, 42 bases in frame from base 1. The rearranged chain carries TRBV6-5 and TRBJ2-7; TRBD1 lines up with 9 middle nucleotides. The sequence was collected from a woman aged 60 to 75 in good health. Some clones in this sample may be carry-over from other donors' samples. The sequenced material came from peripheral blood mononuclear cells. The bases are TGTGCCAGCCTATCGGGGACAGGGTTGAACGAGCAGTACTTC. This translates into CASLSGTGLNEQYF.